The rows below give T cell receptor beta chains drawn from one sample of a study of blood T cells in healthy people across ages. TCRdb recomputed calls from the 5' RACE reads with MiXCR, one row per CDR3 protein. The sample lists roughly 1.9 million distinct CDR3 sequences, roughly two fifths occurring once. Sample: blood. These receptors were obtained from a human donor in good health. Both conserved end residues are trimmed from each CDR3.

TRBV11-2,12,ASSVRDTVYEQY
TRBV12-3/TRBV12-4,15,ASSLDTTGTGTYEQY
TRBV18,18,ASLPRQHGRGPSGANVLT
TRBV20-1,13,SARDPAEVYNEQF
TRBV12-3/TRBV12-4,12,ASIPEHPYNEQY
TRBV7-9,15,ASSALTGVKGNQPQH
TRBV29-1,11,SVGGLGPLEQY
TRBV27,10,ASSSMANEQF
TRBV30,12,AWSVRGANEKLF
TRBV29-1,11,SVDLLGGTEAF
TRBV12-5,12,ASGPPDGDGEAF
TRBV20-1,11,SALETAQETQY
TRBV6-5,10,ASRKDRAGYT
TRBV4-1,14,ASKSWMTGSNEKLF
TRBV20-1,12,SAQDPTGYNEQF
TRBV7-2,13,ASSILTDSYYEQY
TRBV6-5,14,ASMGTGGNLKNIQY
TRBV7-2,12,ASSLVSGGSEQY
TRBV27,14,ASSLLTGNLPVIQY
TRBV7-9,12,ASGSDTVGEKLF
TRBV11-2,13,ASSLVGQLAVGYT
TRBV6-5,18,ASSYYIPQGARRSNYEQY
TRBV7-6,18,ASSFLNPGLAGSSQETQY
TRBV20-1,12,SARIPYSNQPQH
TRBV4-1,13,ASSADRERGSPLH
TRBV10-3,11,AMRGTSVDEQY
TRBV29-1,11,SVLGDTYNEQF
TRBV5-1,14,ASSLVLGTANYGYT
TRBV7-9,13,ASSYRRGPKETQY
TRBV25-1,12,ASTSTTGSAGYT
TRBV6-2/TRBV6-3,14,ASSITSGTVLYGYT